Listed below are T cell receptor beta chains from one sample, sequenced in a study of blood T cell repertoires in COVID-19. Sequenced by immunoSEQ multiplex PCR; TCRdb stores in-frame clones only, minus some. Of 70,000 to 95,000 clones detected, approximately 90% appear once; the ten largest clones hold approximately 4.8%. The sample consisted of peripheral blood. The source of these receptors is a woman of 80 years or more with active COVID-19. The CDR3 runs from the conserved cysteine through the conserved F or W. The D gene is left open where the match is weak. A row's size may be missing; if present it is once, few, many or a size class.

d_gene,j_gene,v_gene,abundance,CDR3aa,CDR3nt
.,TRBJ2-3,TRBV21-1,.,CASSKACLSPDTQYF,TGTGCCAGCAGCAAAGCTTGTCTTTCTCCAGATACGCAGTATTTT
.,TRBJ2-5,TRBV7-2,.,CASSPDRTQETQYF,TGTGCCAGCAGCCCGGACAGAACCCAAGAGACCCAGTACTTC
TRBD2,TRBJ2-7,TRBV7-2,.,CASSLTREGFDEQYF,TGTGCCAGCAGCTTAACACGGGAGGGTTTCGACGAGCAGTACTTC
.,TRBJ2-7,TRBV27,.,CASRTMNGRPYF,TGTGCCAGCAGAACTATGAATGGGAGACCGTACTTC
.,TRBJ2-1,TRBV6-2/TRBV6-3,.,CASSYSAARNHEQFF,TGTGCCAGCAGCTATTCCGCGGCTAGGAACCATGAGCAGTTCTTC
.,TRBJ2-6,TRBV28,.,CASSSPQGSGANVLTF,TGTGCCAGCAGTTCCCCTCAGGGCTCTGGGGCCAACGTCCTGACTTTC
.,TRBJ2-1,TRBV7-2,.,CASSLDSGSYNEQFF,TGTGCCAGCAGCTTAGATAGCGGCAGTTACAATGAGCAGTTCTTC
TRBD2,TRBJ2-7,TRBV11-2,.,CASSSGLADSPNYF,TGTGCCAGCAGCTCGGGACTAGCGGACTCGCCGAACTACTTC
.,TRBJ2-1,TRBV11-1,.,CASSLASGLDSSYNEQFF,TGTGCCAGCAGCTTAGCTAGCGGACTCGATAGCTCCTACAATGAGCAGTTCTTC
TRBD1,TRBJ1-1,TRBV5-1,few,CASSPVAGGGTEAFF,TGCGCCAGCAGCCCGGTGGCAGGGGGTGGTACTGAAGCTTTCTTT
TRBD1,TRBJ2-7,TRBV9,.,CASSVGTGTFDEQYF,TGTGCCAGCAGCGTAGGGACAGGGACGTTCGACGAGCAGTACTTC
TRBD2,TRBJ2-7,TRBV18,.,CASSSREGLSEQYF,TGTGCCAGCTCATCCCGGGAGGGCCTTTCCGAGCAGTACTTC
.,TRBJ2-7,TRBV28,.,CASSFEGDYEQYF,TGTGCCAGCAGTTTCGAGGGGGACTACGAGCAGTACTTC
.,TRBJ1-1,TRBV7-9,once,CASSLDRENAEAFF,TGTGCCAGCAGCTTAGACAGGGAAAACGCTGAAGCTTTCTTT
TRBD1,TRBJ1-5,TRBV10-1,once,CASPSDRAKDQPQHF,TGCGCCTCACCCTCAGACAGGGCAAAGGATCAGCCCCAGCATTTT
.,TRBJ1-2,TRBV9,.,CASSKQDSNYGYTF,TGTGCCAGCAGCAAGCAGGATTCTAACTATGGCTACACCTTC
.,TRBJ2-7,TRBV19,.,CASSITTVSSYEQYF,TGTGCCAGTAGTATCACGACAGTGAGCTCCTACGAGCAGTACTTC
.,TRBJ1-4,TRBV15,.,CATSRVTLRTGKLFF,TGTGCCACCAGCAGAGTTACCCTTCGAACTGGAAAACTGTTTTTT
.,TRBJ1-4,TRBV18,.,CASSPLRAAEKLFF,TGTGCCAGCTCACCATTGAGGGCAGCCGAAAAACTGTTTTTT
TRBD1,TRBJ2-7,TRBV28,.,CASSFTGGAAYEQYF,TGTGCCAGCAGTTTCACAGGGGGTGCGGCCTACGAGCAGTACTTC
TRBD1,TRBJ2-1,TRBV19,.,CASRPYRDRSRNEQFF,TGTGCCAGTAGGCCATACCGGGACAGGTCAAGAAATGAGCAGTTCTTC
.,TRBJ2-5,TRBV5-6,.,CASSFRVQETQYF,TGTGCCAGCAGCTTCAGGGTCCAAGAGACCCAGTACTTC
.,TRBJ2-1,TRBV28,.,CASSSLSRATSSYNEQFF,TGTGCCAGCAGCTCCCTGAGTAGGGCCACTAGCTCCTACAATGAGCAGTTCTTC
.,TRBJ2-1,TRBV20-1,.,CSASGAVGEQFF,TGCAGTGCTAGTGGCGCGGTTGGTGAGCAGTTCTTC
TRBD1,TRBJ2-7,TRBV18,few,CASSSTTGGSYEQYF,TGTGCCAGCTCAAGCACAACAGGGGGGTCCTACGAGCAGTACTTC
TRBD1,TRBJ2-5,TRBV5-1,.,CASIAGGDSGETQYF,TGCGCCAGTATTGCAGGGGGAGATAGTGGAGAGACCCAGTACTTC
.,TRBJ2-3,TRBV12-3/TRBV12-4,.,CASSLFPDTQYF,TGTGCCAGCAGCCTCTTTCCAGATACGCAGTATTTT
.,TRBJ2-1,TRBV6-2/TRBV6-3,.,CASSFHGSSYNEQFF,TGTGCCAGCAGTTTTCATGGTAGCTCCTACAATGAGCAGTTCTTC
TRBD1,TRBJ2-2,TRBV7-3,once,CASSKGQGKGGELFF,TGTGCCAGCAGCAAAGGACAGGGGAAAGGCGGGGAGCTGTTTTTT
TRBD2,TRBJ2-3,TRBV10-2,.,CASRGTNTDTQYF,TGCGCCAGCAGAGGGACTAACACAGATACGCAGTATTTT
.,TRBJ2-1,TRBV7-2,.,CASSFLGLPGGQFF,TGTGCCAGCAGCTTCCTCGGACTTCCCGGGGGGCAGTTCTTC
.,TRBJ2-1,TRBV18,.,CASSPLDEQFF,TGTGCCAGCTCACCACTCGATGAGCAGTTCTTC
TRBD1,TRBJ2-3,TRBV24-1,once,CATSGIDRVTTDTQYF,TGTGCCACCAGTGGGATAGACAGGGTCACCACAGATACGCAGTATTTT
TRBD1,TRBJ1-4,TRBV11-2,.,CASSLGTGNEKLFF,TGTGCCAGCAGCTTAGGGACAGGGAATGAAAAACTGTTTTTT
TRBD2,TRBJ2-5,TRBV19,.,CASSEGREETQYF,TGTGCCAGTAGTGAGGGGAGGGAAGAGACCCAGTACTTC
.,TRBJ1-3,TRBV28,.,CASSYPENTIYF,TGTGCCAGCAGTTACCCGGAGAACACCATATATTTT
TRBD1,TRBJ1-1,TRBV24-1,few,CATSGPGTGNTEAFF,TGTGCCACCAGTGGCCCTGGGACAGGGAACACTGAAGCTTTCTTT
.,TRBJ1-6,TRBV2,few,CASSGTESNSPLHF,TGTGCCAGCAGTGGGACAGAGAGTAATTCACCCCTCCACTTT
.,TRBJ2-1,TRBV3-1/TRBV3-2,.,CASSQGGRENNEQFF,TGTGCCAGCAGCCAAGGGGGGCGGGAGAACAATGAGCAGTTCTTC
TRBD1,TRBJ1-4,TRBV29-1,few,CSVEGGQKKLFF,TGCAGCGTTGAGGGGGGACAGAAAAAACTGTTTTTT
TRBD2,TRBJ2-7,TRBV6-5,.,CASTGLAPSYEQYF,TGTGCCAGCACAGGACTAGCGCCCTCCTACGAGCAGTACTTC
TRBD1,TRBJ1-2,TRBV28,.,CASSPDDRAYGYTF,TGTGCCAGCAGTCCAGACGACAGGGCGTACGGCTACACCTTC
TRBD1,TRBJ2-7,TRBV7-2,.,CASSLDTGGREQYF,TGTGCCAGCAGCTTAGACACAGGGGGCCGCGAGCAGTACTTC
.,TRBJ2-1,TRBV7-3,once,CASSLIGTEIKQFF,TGTGCCAGCAGCTTAATCGGGACTGAGATTAAGCAGTTCTTC
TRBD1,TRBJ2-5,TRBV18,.,CASSLTGAYQETQYF,TGTGCCAGCTCACTCACAGGGGCGTACCAAGAGACCCAGTACTTC
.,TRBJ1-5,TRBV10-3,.,CAISERGRESNQPQHF,TGTGCCATCAGTGAGAGGGGGAGGGAGAGCAATCAGCCCCAGCATTTT
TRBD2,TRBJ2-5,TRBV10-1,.,CASSDPGGYSGETQYF,TGCGCCAGCAGTGACCCCGGGGGGTACTCGGGTGAGACCCAGTACTTC
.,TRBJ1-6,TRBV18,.,CASSYGRDNSPLHF,TGTGCCAGCTCATACGGCAGGGATAATTCACCCCTCCACTTT
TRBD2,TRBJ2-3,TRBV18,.,CASSPPGTRISTDTQYF,TGTGCCAGCTCACCACCCGGGACTAGAATTAGCACAGATACGCAGTATTTT
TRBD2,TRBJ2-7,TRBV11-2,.,CASSLSGSSYEQYF,TGTGCCAGCAGCCTAAGCGGGAGCTCCTACGAGCAGTACTTC
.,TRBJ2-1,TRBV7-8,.,CASNNFAGNEQFF,TGTGCCAGCAACAACTTCGCGGGCAATGAGCAGTTCTTC
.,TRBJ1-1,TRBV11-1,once,CASSLGPNTEAFF,TGTGCCAGCAGCTTAGGTCCAAACACTGAAGCTTTCTTT
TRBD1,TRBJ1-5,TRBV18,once,CASSPRTGGDQPQHF,TGTGCCAGCTCACCCAGGACAGGGGGCGATCAGCCCCAGCATTTT
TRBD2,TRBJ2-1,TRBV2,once,CASSNTGLSNEQFF,TGTGCCAGCAGCAATACGGGACTAAGCAATGAGCAGTTCTTC
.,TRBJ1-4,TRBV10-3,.,CAISESQIEKLFF,TGTGCCATCAGTGAATCCCAAATTGAAAAACTGTTTTTT